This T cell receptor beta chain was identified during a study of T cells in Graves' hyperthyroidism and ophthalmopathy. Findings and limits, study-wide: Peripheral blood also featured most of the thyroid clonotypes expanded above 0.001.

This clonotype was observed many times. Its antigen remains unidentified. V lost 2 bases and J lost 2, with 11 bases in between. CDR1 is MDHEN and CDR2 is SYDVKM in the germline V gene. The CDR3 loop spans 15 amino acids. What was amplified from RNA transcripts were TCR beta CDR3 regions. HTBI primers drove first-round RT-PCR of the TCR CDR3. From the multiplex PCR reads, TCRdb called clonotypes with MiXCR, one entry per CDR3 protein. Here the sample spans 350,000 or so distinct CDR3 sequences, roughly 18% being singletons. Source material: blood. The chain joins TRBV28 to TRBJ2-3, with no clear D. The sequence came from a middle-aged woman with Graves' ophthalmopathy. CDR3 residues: CASSLRLSNTDTQYF. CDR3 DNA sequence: TGTGCCAGCAGTTTAAGACTGTCAAACACAGATACGCAGTATTTT.